The text below deals with one T cell receptor beta chain. Its antigen is not identified. Only one base separates this from a far larger clonotype, so it likely reflects a read error. These data come from a study of prognosis after radiotherapy for stage I lung cancer. Study findings and constraints: There were reportedly differences in TRBV and TRBJ gene usage between patients with and without metastases.

Peripheral blood, in approximately 6-milliliter volumes, was drawn at each of two time points. Genomic DNA was subjected to two-round multiplex PCR for amplification of TCR beta CDR3. Each TRBV and TRBJ gene had its own primer in the first PCR round. TCRdb recomputed calls from the multiplex PCR reads with MiXCR, one row per CDR3 protein. This table holds just under 20,000 distinct CDR3 sequences, roughly 30% found once. Trimming left V 4 bases short and J 2 bases short, with 16 bases between. The CDR3 contains 16 residues. CDR1 and CDR2 (germline): SEHNR, FQNEAQ (reference sequence). This clonotype was obtained from a donor of 50 years or more with non-small cell lung cancer. The chain links TRBV7-9 to TRBJ2-3; perhaps TRBD2 as D (5 bases). Sequencing used PBMCs, obtained before or after stereotactic body radiation therapy (not recorded which). The CDR3 protein is CASSSRTGAYTDTQYF. CDR3 sequence (DNA): TGTGCCAGCAGCTCCCGGACTGGCGCATACACAGATACGCAGTATTTT.